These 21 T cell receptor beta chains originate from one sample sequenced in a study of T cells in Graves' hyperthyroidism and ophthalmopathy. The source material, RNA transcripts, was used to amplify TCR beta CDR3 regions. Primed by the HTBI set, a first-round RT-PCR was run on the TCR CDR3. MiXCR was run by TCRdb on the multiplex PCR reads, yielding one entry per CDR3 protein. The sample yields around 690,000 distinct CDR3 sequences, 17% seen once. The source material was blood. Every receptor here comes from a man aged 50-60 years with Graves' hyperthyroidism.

The CDR3 region is CSVGTGGETQYF. For the CDR3, the DNA is TGCAGCGTTGGAACAGGGGGAGAGACCCAGTACTTC. This rearrangement joins TRBV29-1 to TRBJ2-5; 8 bases are a match to TRBD1. V was clipped by 4 bases and J by 4 bases; unmatched bases: 2. CDR3 length: 12 amino acids. The V gene's germline CDR1 is SQVTM and CDR2 ANQGSEA.

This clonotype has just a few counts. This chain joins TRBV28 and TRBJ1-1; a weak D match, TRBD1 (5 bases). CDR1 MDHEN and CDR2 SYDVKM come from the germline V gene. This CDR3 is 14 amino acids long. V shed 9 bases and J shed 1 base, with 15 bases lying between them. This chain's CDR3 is CASQRGPRNTEAFF. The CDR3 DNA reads TGTGCCAGTCAGAGGGGACCGAGGAACACTGAAGCTTTCTTT.

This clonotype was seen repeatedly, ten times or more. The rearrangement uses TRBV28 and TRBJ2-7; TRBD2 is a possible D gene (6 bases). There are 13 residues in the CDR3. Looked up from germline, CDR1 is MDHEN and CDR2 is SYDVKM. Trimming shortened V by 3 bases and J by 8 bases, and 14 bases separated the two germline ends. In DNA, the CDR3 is TGTGCCAGCAGTTTTTCCAGGGAGGTAAAGCAGTACTTC. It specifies CASSFSREVKQYF.

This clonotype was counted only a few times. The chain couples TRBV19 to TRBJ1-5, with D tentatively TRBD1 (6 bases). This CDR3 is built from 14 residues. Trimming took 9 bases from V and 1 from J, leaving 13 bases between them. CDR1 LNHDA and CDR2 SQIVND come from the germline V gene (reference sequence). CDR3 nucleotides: TGTGCCAGCCAGCCAGGGGAAAGCAATCAGCCCCAGCATTTT. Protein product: CASQPGESNQPQHF.

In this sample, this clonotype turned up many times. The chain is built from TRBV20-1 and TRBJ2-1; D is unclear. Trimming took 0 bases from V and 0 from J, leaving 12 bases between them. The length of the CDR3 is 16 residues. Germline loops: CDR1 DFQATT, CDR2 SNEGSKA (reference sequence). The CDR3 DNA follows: TGCAGTGCTAGAGATCAGGCTATCGCCTCCTACAATGAGCAGTTCTTC. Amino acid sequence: CSARDQAIASYNEQFF.

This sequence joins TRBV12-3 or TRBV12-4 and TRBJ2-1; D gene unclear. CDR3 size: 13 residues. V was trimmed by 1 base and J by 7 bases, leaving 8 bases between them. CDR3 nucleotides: TGTGCCAGCAGTTTAGGCAGATCTAATGAGCAGTTCTTC. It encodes CASSLGRSNEQFF.

The CDR3 is CASSPRQGAQFF. The CDR3 bases are TGTGCCAGCAGCCCCCGACAGGGTGCGCAGTTCTTC. The chain recombines TRBV3-1 with TRBJ2-1, with TRBD1 matching 7 bases. Germline values: CDR1 LGHDT, CDR2 YNNKEL (reference sequence). This CDR3 is built from 12 residues. J lost 12 bases, V lost 4 bases, and 6 bases had no gene match.

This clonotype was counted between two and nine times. CDR3 loop: CASSSSGAHGYTF. DNA for the CDR3: TGTGCCAGCAGCTCCTCGGGGGCCCATGGCTACACCTTC. The V and J genes are TRBV12-3 or TRBV12-4 and TRBJ1-2; D might be TRBD1 (6 bases). With 6 bases removed from V and 6 bases from J, the gap between germline ends came to 14 bases. The length of the CDR3 is 13 residues.

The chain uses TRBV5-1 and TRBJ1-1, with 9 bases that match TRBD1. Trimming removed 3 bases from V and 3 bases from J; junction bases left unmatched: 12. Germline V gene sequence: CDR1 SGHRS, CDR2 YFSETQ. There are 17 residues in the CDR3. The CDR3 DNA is TGCGCCAGCAGCTCCGAAGGGACAGGGAGGCTGTACACTGAAGCTTTCTTT. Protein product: CASSSEGTGRLYTEAFF.

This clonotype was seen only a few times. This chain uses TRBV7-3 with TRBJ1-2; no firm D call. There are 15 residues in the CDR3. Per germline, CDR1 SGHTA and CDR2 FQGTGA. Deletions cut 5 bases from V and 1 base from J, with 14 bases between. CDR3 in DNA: TGTGCCAGCAGCCCCGGCCCCCCAGTTAACTATGGCTACACCTTC. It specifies CASSPGPPVNYGYTF.

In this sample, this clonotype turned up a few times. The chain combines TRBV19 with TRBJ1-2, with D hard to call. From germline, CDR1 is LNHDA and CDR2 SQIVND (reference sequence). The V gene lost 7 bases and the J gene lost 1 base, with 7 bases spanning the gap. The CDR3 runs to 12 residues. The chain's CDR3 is CASTDGNYGYTF. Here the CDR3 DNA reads TGTGCCAGTACGGACGGTAACTATGGCTACACCTTC.

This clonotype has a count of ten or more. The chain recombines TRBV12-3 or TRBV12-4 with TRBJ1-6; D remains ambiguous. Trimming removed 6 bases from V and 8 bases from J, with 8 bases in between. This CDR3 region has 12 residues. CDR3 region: CASRWQDSPLHF. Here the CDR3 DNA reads TGTGCCAGCAGATGGCAGGATTCACCCCTCCACTTT.

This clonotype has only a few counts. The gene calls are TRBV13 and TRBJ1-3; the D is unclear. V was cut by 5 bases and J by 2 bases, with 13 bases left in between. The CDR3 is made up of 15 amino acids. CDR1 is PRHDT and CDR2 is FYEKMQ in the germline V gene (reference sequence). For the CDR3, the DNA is TGTGCCAGCAGCCTGTACGGACTGGCTGGAAACACCATATATTTT. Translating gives CASSLYGLAGNTIYF.

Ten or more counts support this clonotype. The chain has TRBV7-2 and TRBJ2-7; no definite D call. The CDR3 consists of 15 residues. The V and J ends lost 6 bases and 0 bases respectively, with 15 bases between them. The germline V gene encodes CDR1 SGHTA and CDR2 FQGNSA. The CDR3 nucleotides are TGTGCCAGCAGGCTCTACTTGAGATTCTCCTACGAGCAGTACTTC. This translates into CASRLYLRFSYEQYF.

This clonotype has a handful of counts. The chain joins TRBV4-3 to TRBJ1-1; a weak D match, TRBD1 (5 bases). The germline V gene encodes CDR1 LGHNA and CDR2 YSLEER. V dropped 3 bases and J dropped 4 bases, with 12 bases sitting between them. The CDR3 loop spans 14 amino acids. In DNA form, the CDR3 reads TGCGCCAGCAGCCATGGCAGAGGGGCCACTGAAGCTTTCTTT. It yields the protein CASSHGRGATEAFF.

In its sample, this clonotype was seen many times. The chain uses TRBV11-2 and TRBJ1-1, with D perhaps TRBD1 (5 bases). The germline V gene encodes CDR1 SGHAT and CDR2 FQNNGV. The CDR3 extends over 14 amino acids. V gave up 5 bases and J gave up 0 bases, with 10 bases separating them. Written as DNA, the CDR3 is TGTGCCAGCAGCGTTGGGACGGTGAACACTGAAGCTTTCTTT. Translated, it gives CASSVGTVNTEAFF.

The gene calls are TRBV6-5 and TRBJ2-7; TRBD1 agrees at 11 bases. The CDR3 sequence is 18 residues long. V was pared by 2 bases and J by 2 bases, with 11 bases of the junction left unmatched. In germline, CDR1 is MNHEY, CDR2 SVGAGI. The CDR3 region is CASSYPRSGTGGTYEQYF. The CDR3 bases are TGTGCCAGCAGTTACCCCCGCTCCGGGACAGGGGGAACCTACGAGCAGTACTTC.

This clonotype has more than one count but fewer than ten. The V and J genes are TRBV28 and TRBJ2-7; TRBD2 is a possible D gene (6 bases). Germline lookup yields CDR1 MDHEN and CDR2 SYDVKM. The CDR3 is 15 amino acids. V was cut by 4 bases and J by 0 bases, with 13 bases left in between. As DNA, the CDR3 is TGTGCCAGCAGTTCCCCGGGACTCCTCTCCTACGAGCAGTACTTC. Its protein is CASSSPGLLSYEQYF.

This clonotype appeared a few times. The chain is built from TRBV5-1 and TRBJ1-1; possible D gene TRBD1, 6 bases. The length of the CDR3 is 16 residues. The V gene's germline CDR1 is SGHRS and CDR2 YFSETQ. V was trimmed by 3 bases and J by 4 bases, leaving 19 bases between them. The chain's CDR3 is CASSSTGYEGSTEAFF. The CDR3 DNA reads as TGCGCCAGCAGCTCGACAGGTTATGAGGGCAGCACTGAAGCTTTCTTT.

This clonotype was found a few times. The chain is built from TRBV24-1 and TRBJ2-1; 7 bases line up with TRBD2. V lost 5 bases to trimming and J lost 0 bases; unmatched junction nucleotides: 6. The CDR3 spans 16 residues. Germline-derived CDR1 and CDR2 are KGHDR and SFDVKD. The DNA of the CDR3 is TGTGCCACCAGTGTTGCGCGGGAGAGCTCCTACAATGAGCAGTTCTTC. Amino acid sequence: CATSVARESSYNEQFF.

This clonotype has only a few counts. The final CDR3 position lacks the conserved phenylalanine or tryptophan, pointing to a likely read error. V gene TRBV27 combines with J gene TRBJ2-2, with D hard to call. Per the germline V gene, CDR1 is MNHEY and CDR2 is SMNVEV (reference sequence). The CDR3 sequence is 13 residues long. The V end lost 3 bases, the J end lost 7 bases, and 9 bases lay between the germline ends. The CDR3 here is CASSFRSIGELFL. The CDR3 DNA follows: TGTGCCAGCAGTTTTAGGTCGATCGGGGAGCTGTTTCTT.